This T cell receptor (beta chain) was identified in a study of long-term antiretroviral therapy in people with HIV. Assay version v3.0 of immunoSEQ was used, and it was run at survey level. Repertoires were generated with immunoSEQ multiplex PCR, while TCRdb's copy carries only in-frame clones and drops some. The table records approximately 20,000 clones, roughly 80% of them present only once. V lost 3 bases to trimming and J lost 4 bases; unmatched junction nucleotides: 11. The CDR3 has 18 residues. Germline lookup yields CDR1 KGHSH and CDR2 LQKENI. This clonotype was obtained from a man aged 40-50 years with HIV. The chain recombines TRBV18 with TRBJ2-6, with 8 bases fitting TRBD1. This specimen was unsorted PBMCs, taken 1.6 years after starting antiretroviral therapy. DNA for the CDR3: TGTGCCAGCTCACCGACGACAGGGGTGGTGGGCGGGGCCAACGTCCTGACTTTC. It codes for CASSPTTGVVGGANVLTF.